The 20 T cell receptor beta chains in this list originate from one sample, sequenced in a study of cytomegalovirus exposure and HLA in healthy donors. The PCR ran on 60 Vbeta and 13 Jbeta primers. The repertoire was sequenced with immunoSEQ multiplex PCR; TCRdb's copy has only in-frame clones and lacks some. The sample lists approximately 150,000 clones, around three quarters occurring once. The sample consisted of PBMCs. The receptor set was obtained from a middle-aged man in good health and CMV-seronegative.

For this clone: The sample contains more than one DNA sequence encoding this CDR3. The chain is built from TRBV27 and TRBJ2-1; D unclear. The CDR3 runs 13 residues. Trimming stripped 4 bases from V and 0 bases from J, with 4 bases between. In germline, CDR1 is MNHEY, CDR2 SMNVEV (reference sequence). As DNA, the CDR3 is TGTGCCAGCAGTTCGAGCTCCTACAATGAGCAGTTCTTC. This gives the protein CASSSSSYNEQFF.

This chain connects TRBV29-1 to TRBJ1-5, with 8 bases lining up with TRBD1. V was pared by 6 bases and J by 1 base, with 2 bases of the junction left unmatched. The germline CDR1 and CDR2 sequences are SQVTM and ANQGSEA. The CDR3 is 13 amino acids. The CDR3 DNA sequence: TGCAGCGTCCAGGGGGCGAGCAATCAGCCCCAGCATTTT. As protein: CSVQGASNQPQHF.

CDR3 sequence reads: CASSLVRGYGEAFF. The CDR3 DNA is TGTGCCAGCAGCTTAGTCAGGGGGTATGGTGAAGCTTTCTTT. The chain carries TRBV7-2 and TRBJ1-1; TRBD1 aligns across 7 bases. The V gene's germline CDR1 is SGHTA and CDR2 FQGNSA. V shed 1 base and J 7 bases; nucleotides not matched to a gene: 6. The CDR3 has 14 residues.

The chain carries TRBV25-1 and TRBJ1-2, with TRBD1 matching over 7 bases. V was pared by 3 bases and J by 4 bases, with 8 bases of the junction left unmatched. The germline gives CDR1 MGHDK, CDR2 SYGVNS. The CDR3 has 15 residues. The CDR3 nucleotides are TGTGCCAGCAGTGACCTAGGGGGCTCCAGCTATGGCTACACCTTC. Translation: CASSDLGGSSYGYTF.

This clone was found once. Here the CDR3 DNA reads TGCGCCAGCAGCTTGGAACAGGGCACTGAAGCTTTCTTT. Encoded protein: CASSLEQGTEAFF. This chain links TRBV5-1 with TRBJ1-1, with a possible D match to TRBD1 (6 bases). Trimming left V 0 bases short and J 4 bases short, with 7 bases between. The CDR3 extends over 13 amino acids. Germline loops: CDR1 SGHRS, CDR2 YFSETQ.

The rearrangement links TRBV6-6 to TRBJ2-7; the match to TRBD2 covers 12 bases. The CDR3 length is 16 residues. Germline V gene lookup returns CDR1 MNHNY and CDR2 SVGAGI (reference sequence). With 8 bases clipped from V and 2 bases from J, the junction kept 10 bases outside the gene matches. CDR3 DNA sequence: TGTGCCAGCGGATCCTCGACTAGCGGGAGAACCTACGAGCAGTACTTC. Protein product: CASGSSTSGRTYEQYF.

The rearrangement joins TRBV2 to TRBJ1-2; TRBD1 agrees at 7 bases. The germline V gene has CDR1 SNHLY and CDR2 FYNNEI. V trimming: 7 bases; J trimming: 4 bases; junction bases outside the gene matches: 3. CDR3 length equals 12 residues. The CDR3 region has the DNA TGTGCCAGCACTGACAGGGCCTATGGCTACACCTTC. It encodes CASTDRAYGYTF.

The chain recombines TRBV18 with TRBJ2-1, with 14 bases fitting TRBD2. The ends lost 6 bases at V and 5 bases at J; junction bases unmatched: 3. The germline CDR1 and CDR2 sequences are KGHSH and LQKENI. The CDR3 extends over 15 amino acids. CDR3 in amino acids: CASSPGLAGDNEQFF. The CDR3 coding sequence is TGTGCCAGCTCCCCGGGACTAGCGGGAGACAATGAGCAGTTCTTC.

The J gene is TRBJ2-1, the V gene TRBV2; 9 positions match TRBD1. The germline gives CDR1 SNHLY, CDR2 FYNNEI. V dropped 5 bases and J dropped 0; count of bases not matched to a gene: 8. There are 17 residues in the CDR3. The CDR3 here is CASSSLGQGVSYNEQFF. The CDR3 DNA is TGTGCCAGCAGTTCTCTGGGACAGGGAGTCTCCTACAATGAGCAGTTCTTC.

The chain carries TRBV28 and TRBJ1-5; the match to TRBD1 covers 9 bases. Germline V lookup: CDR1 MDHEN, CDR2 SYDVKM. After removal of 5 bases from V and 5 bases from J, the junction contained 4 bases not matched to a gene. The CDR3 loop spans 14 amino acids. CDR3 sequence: CASSAGQGYQPQHF. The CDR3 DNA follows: TGTGCCAGCAGTGCGGGACAGGGTTATCAGCCCCAGCATTTT. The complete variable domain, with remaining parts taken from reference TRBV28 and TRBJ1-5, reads DVKVTQSSRYLVKRTGEKVFLECVQDMDHENMFWYRQDPGLGLRLIYFSYDVKMKEKGDIPEGYSVSREKKERFSLILESASTNQTSMYLCASSAGQGYQPQHFGDGTRLSIL.

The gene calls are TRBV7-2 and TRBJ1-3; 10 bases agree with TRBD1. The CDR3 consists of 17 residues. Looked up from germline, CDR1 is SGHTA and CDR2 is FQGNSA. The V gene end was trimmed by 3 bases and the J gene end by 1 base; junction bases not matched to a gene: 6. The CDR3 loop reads CASSFAGTGVSGNTIYF. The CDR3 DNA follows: TGTGCCAGCAGCTTCGCGGGGACAGGGGTGTCTGGAAACACCATATATTTT.

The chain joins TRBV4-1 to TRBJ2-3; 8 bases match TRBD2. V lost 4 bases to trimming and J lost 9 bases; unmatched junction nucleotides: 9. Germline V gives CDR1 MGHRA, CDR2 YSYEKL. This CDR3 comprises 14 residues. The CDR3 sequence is CASSPSGTSRTQYF. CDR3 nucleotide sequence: TGCGCCAGCAGCCCATCCGGGACTAGTAGGACGCAGTATTTT.

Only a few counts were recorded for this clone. This CDR3 is CASRVHPVDTEAFF. In DNA form, the CDR3 reads TGTGCCAGTAGGGTCCACCCGGTAGACACTGAAGCTTTCTTT. This chain uses TRBV19 with TRBJ1-1, with D unclear. Per germline, CDR1 LNHDA and CDR2 SQIVND (reference sequence). There are 14 residues in the CDR3. With 6 bases removed from V and 3 bases from J, the gap between germline ends came to 14 bases.

The CDR3, as DNA: TGTGCCAGCAGCTTACGGCCGGGACTAGCGGGAGGGGAGGCCTACGAGCAGTACTTC. Translation: CASSLRPGLAGGEAYEQYF. V gene TRBV7-3 combines with J gene TRBJ2-7; 16 bases are shared with TRBD2. The CDR3 has 19 residues. J gave up 2 bases and V 2 bases, and 9 bases lay outside the gene matches. Germline loops: CDR1 SGHTA, CDR2 FQGTGA.

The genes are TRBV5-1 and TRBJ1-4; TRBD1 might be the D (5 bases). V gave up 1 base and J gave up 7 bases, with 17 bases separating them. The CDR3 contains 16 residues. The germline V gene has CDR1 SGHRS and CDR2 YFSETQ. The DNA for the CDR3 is TGCGCCAGCAGCTTGTACTCTGGGGCTTTTGTTGAAAAACTGTTTTTT. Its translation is CASSLYSGAFVEKLFF.

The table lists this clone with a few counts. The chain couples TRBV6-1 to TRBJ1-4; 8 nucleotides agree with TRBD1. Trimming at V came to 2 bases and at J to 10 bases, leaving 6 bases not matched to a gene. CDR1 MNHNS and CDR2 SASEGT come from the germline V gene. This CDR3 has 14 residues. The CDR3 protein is CASSEQGALGKLFF. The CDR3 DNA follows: TGTGCCAGCAGTGAACAGGGGGCGCTGGGAAAACTGTTTTTT.

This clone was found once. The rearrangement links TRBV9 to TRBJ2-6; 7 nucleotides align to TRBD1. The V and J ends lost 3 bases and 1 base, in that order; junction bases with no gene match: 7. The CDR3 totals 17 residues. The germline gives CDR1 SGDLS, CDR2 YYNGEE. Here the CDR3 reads CASSARQGTSGANVLTF. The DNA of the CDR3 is TGTGCCAGCAGCGCCCGACAGGGAACTTCTGGGGCCAACGTCCTGACTTTC.

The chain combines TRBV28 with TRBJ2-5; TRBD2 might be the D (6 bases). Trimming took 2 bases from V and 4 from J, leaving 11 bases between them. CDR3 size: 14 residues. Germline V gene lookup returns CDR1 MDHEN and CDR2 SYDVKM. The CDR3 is CASSLVPGGETQYF. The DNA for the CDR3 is TGTGCCAGCAGTTTAGTTCCCGGGGGAGAGACCCAGTACTTC.

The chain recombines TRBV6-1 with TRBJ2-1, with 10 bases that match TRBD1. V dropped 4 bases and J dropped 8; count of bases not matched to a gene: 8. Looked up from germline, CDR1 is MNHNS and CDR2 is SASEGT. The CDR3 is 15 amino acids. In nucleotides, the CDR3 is TGTGCCAGCAGTGGGCCGGGACAGGGGATCGATGAGCAGTTCTTC. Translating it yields CASSGPGQGIDEQFF.

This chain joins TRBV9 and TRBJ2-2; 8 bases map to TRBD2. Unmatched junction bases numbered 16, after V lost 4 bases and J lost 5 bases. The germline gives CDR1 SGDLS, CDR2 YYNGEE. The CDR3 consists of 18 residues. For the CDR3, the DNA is TGTGCCAGCAGCCGGACCGGAGCGGGAGTAAGAAAGACCGGGGAGCTGTTTTTT. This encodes CASSRTGAGVRKTGELFF.